The 19 T cell receptor beta chains below were found in one sample sequenced in a study of blood T cell repertoires in COVID-19. Assay: immunoSEQ multiplex PCR; the TCRdb copy retains only in-frame clones and omits some. In the table there are around 93,000 clones, roughly 88% of which are singletons. Source material: peripheral blood. The receptors originated from a man at least 80 years old with acute or convalescent COVID-19.

A few counts support this clone. CDR3 DNA: TGCGCCAGCAGTCGCGGGACAGGGGGCGACTATGGCTACACCTTC. Protein sequence: CASSRGTGGDYGYTF. This rearrangement joins TRBV4-3 to TRBJ1-2; 12 nucleotides align to TRBD1. V lost 6 bases and J lost 3; bases outside the gene matches: 5. The germline V gene encodes CDR1 LGHNA and CDR2 YSLEER. The CDR3 length is 15 residues.

This clone was counted a few times. The rearrangement uses TRBV3-1 (or the pseudogene TRBV3-2) and TRBJ2-7, with 9 bases identical to TRBD1. With 6 bases clipped from V and 2 bases from J, the junction kept 8 bases outside the gene matches. Germline lookup yields CDR1 LGHDT and CDR2 YNNKEL (reference sequence). The CDR3 covers 15 residues. This CDR3 is CASSPGTGSTYEQYF. DNA for the CDR3: TGTGCCAGCAGTCCCGGGACAGGGTCCACCTACGAGCAGTACTTC.

J is TRBJ2-3 and V is TRBV7-2, with D possibly being TRBD2 (6 bases). The CDR3 loop spans 17 amino acids. Germline lookup yields CDR1 SGHTA and CDR2 FQGNSA. V was shortened by 5 bases and J by 2 bases, with 20 bases between the two germline ends. The CDR3 here is CASSQRGGRIPTDTQYF. The CDR3 DNA follows: TGTGCCAGCAGCCAGAGGGGTGGGAGGATCCCCACAGATACGCAGTATTTT.

The chain joins TRBV3-1 (or the pseudogene TRBV3-2) to TRBJ2-7; 8 nucleotides match TRBD1. V dropped 1 base and J dropped 4; count of bases not matched to a gene: 3. The CDR3 extends over 14 amino acids. Germline lookup yields CDR1 LGHDT and CDR2 YNNKEL (reference sequence). The CDR3 DNA sequence: TGTGCCAGCAGCCAAGGGACAGGGAGTTACGAGCAGTACTTC. This sequence encodes CASSQGTGSYEQYF.

The chain couples TRBV7-2 to TRBJ2-1; D might be TRBD2 (5 bases). The germline CDR1 and CDR2 sequences are SGHTA and FQGNSA. V shed 2 bases and J shed 10 bases, with 12 bases lying between them. CDR3 length: 13 amino acids. The CDR3 DNA sequence: TGTGCCAGCAGCTTATACGGGGTGGGAGAGCAGTTCTTC. Protein product: CASSLYGVGEQFF.

CDR3 sequence reads: CATRSGEAEAFF. As DNA, the CDR3 is TGTGCCACCAGATCGGGGGAGGCTGAAGCTTTCTTT. This rearrangement joins TRBV10-3 to TRBJ1-1, with a tentative D call TRBD1 (5 bases). Deletions cut 10 bases from V and 6 bases from J, with 15 bases between. There are 12 residues in the CDR3. Germline V gene data show CDR1 as ENHRY and CDR2 as SYGVKD.

The V call is TRBV12-5, the J call TRBJ2-1, with 9 bases that match TRBD1. The CDR3 is 16 residues long. CDR1 is LGHNT, CDR2 FRNRAP, per germline. Trimming at V came to 2 bases and at J to 3 bases, leaving 5 bases not matched to a gene. Here the CDR3 DNA reads TGTGCTAGTGGTTTGTACTTGGGACAGGGCTACAATGAGCAGTTCTTC. Its protein is CASGLYLGQGYNEQFF.

This clone appeared a few times. CDR3 in DNA: TGTGCCAGCAGCTTCCTCACGGGGTGGAACTATGGCTACACCTTC. This translates into CASSFLTGWNYGYTF. The chain links TRBV11-2 to TRBJ1-2; D is unresolved. Trimming took off 3 bases at V and 2 bases at J, with 13 bases between the two ends. The length of the CDR3 is 15 residues. Germline loops: CDR1 SGHAT, CDR2 FQNNGV. Drawing the rest from reference TRBV11-2 and TRBJ1-2, the complete variable domain is EAGVAQSPRYKIIEKRQSVAFWCNPISGHATLYWYQQILGQGPKLLIQFQNNGVVDDSQLPKDRFSAERLKGVDSTLKIQPAKLEDSAVYLCASSFLTGWNYGYTFGSGTRLTVV.

This chain links TRBV5-6 with TRBJ2-5; 12 bases agree with TRBD2. Germline trimming cut 2 bases from V and 1 base from J; bases unmatched to any gene: 0. The CDR3 has 15 amino acids. Germline assignment: CDR1 SGHDT and CDR2 YYEEEE. The CDR3 loop is CASSLLAGGQETQYF. The CDR3 DNA reads TGTGCCAGCAGCTTACTAGCGGGGGGCCAAGAGACCCAGTACTTC.

The V gene is TRBV5-1, the J gene TRBJ1-1; D might be TRBD1 (5 bases). CDR3 length: 14 amino acids. Looked up from germline, CDR1 is SGHRS and CDR2 is YFSETQ. V lost 1 base and J lost 4, with 11 bases in between. CDR3 coding DNA: TGCGCCAGCAGCTTGAATTTGGGGGGCACTGAAGCTTTCTTT. Encoded protein: CASSLNLGGTEAFF.

The chain recombines TRBV10-3 with TRBJ2-3; 9 bases are shared with TRBD1. This CDR3 has 17 amino acids. Germline loops: CDR1 ENHRY, CDR2 SYGVKD. After removal of 6 bases from V and 2 bases from J, the junction contained 12 bases not matched to a gene. The CDR3, as DNA: TGTGCCATCAGAACTGCGGGACAGGGAGGGGCCACAGATACGCAGTATTTT. This gives the protein CAIRTAGQGGATDTQYF.

This rearrangement joins TRBV5-1 to TRBJ2-7; no reliable D call. Germline values: CDR1 SGHRS, CDR2 YFSETQ. The CDR3 loop spans 13 amino acids. The V end was cut by 0 bases, the J end by 2 bases, with 6 bases between. The CDR3 region has the DNA TGCGCCAGCAGCTTGGGCAGAACCTACGAGCAGTACTTC. It is translated as CASSLGRTYEQYF.

The gene calls are TRBV10-2 and TRBJ1-1, with 8 nucleotides matching TRBD1. The trim removed 7 bases at V and 7 bases at J, leaving 8 bases unmatched. Germline loops: CDR1 WSHSY, CDR2 SAAADI. The CDR3 sequence is 13 residues long. This CDR3 is CASTGQGSGEAFF. As DNA, the CDR3 is TGCGCCAGCACCGGACAGGGTTCAGGTGAAGCTTTCTTT.

The CDR3 nucleotides are TGTGCCAGCAGGGGGGCCGGGACTAGCGCCTACAATGAGCAGTTCTTC. Its protein product is CASRGAGTSAYNEQFF. The chain is built from TRBV5-8 and TRBJ2-1; 10 nucleotides match TRBD2. V was clipped by 5 bases and J by 2 bases; unmatched bases: 7. Germline-derived CDR1 and CDR2 are SGHTS and YDEGEE. CDR3 size: 16 residues.

V is TRBV18 and J is TRBJ2-5, with a tentative D call TRBD2 (5 bases). Germline CDR1 and CDR2: KGHSH and LQKENI. The CDR3 contains 14 residues. The V end was cut by 2 bases, the J end by 2 bases, with 9 bases between. CDR3 in DNA: TGTGCCAGCTCACCAGGGAGCCCTCAAGAGACCCAGTACTTC. Translating it yields CASSPGSPQETQYF.

The genes are TRBV7-2 and TRBJ1-4, with D unresolved. CDR3 length equals 15 residues. Germline lookup yields CDR1 SGHTA and CDR2 FQGNSA. V lost 3 bases and J 5 bases, leaving 13 bases between the germline ends. The DNA of the CDR3 is TGTGCCAGCAGCTTGCAATCGGGTGGCAATGAAAAACTGTTTTTT. This sequence encodes CASSLQSGGNEKLFF.

Comments on this clone: The sample has other DNA sequences that encode this CDR3 too. V is TRBV9 and J is TRBJ1-5; a weak D match, TRBD1 (6 bases). V lost 0 bases and J lost 5, with 9 bases in between. The CDR3 has 14 residues. Germline CDR1 SGDLS, CDR2 YYNGEE. The CDR3 region has the DNA TGTGCCAGCAGCGTAGGGGACACAGATCAGCCCCAGCATTTT. Translating it yields CASSVGDTDQPQHF.

This chain joins TRBV7-6 and TRBJ1-2, with D possibly TRBD1 on 5 matching bases. V lost 2 bases and J 5 bases, leaving 15 bases between the germline ends. The germline CDR1 and CDR2 sequences are SGHVS and FNYEAQ. The CDR3 sequence is 15 residues long. The CDR3 loop is CASSLKRGTLYGYTF. Written as DNA, the CDR3 is TGTGCCAGCAGCTTAAAGCGTGGGACTTTATATGGCTACACCTTC.

The count of this clone is one. The chain employs TRBV7-3 and TRBJ1-1; D is ambiguous. V was cut by 2 bases and J by 1 base, with 8 bases left in between. The CDR3 has 14 amino acids. Germline V CDR1 and CDR2: SGHTA, FQGTGA. The CDR3 nucleotides are TGTGCCAGCAGCTTATCGGCGGCGAACACTGAAGCTTTCTTT. It is translated as CASSLSAANTEAFF.